This T cell receptor beta chain was identified in a study of cytomegalovirus exposure and HLA in healthy donors (dated by TCRdb to about 2017). About the study as a whole: According to an earlier analysis of a few hundred of the donors, 200 million or so T cells yielded 90 million to 140 million unique TCR beta sequences and 250 to 350 Gb of sequence data. Roughly 300 gigabases of sequencing data and 70 million to 95 million unique TCR sequences made up an early release that covered fewer than 650 HLA-typed donors. Of the roughly 400 genotyped donors, approximately 83% fell in the genetic ancestry cluster associated with self-reported Caucasian donors. The aim of the study was to test whether cataloging public T cell receptors could identify signatures of past pathogen exposure. The study profiled the T cell repertoires of 666 subjects by immunosequencing and related them to cytomegalovirus serostatus. Besides the first cohort of some 670 subjects, a separate validation cohort made up of roughly 120 different subjects was used. The study combined high-throughput TCR immunosequencing, statistical association of individual TCRs with disease status, and machine learning to predict cytomegalovirus infection status. A later analysis re-examined previously published TCR beta repertoires from around 670 donors and added high-resolution HLA genotyping to investigate patterns of TCR occurrence. In the later analysis, no new phenotypic data were used to find candidate immune exposures; instead, reliance was placed on TCR beta sequences and their occurrence across donors. An earlier analysis of 587 of the donors applied high-throughput TCR beta sequencing to assess whether each TCR beta V gene segment acted as functional or pseudogenic. Donor age, sex, ethnicity and CMV serostatus were compiled alongside the repertoire data. Genome-wide SNP genotypes for about 55% of the 666 donors were used in a later genetic analysis, which treated that subset as a discovery cohort. Every repertoire in the discovery cohort had been generated on one and the same sequencing platform. Class I and class II HLA loci were covered by the typing at four-digit resolution. The number of typed donors differed by locus: 629-630 for A, B, C, DRB1 and DQB1; 500 to 550 for DQA1; 606 for DPA1; and about 470 for DPB1. Roughly 5 DR-DQ haplotypes were handled as single units for association and clustering, since linkage in the cohort was strong. On average, approximately 250,000 unique TCR beta nucleotide sequences were sequenced per donor among a few hundred genotyped donors of the cohort, with roughly 19% of those sequences being non-productive. Broader findings and caveats from the paper: The cohort was sequenced for TCR beta chains only, and without alpha or paired-chain data the features that could be detected were limited. The classifier was reported to diagnose cytomegalovirus status with high specificity and sensitivity in both the original and validation cohorts. The study listed 164 TCR beta chains as associated with cytomegalovirus. CMV serostatus was the only immune exposure information available for the cohort. A few of the identified cytomegalovirus-associated TCR beta chains were confirmed in vitro to be specific for cytomegalovirus antigens. In a later analysis, HLA-associated TCR beta chains showed more clonal expansion and lower generation probabilities than non-associated chains that were equally common. Linkage disequilibrium might explain the correlated functional status among segregating V segments, but an unknown experimental factor could not be excluded. Because some donors lacked HLA typing at each locus, the association tests relied only on the typed subset. Some IMGT-functional V segments, including TRBV6-2 and TRBV6-3, could not be distinguished by the 87-base-pair reads and were therefore excluded. Compared with the approximately 720-donor mean, donors in an Asian-associated ancestry cluster had fewer N-insertions in productive TCRs, according to a later genetic analysis. Across donors, most TCR sequences were observed very rarely, whereas some public TCRs were present in many individuals. Presence/absence analyses assumed roughly uniform sequencing depth across donors, an assumption that may not hold. According to a later analysis, parvovirus B19, influenza, CMV and Epstein-Barr virus appeared linked to several top co-occurrence clusters. In an earlier analysis of approximately 590 of the donors, most TCR beta V segments appeared in productive rearrangements about 87% or about 30% of the time, broadly matching IMGT annotations. A further reported finding was that TCR beta sequences accurately predicted the HLA-A and HLA-B alleles for most subjects in the first cohort. Assigning TCR associations to individual alleles was difficult when HLA alleles, especially DR and DQ, strongly co-occurred. At a false discovery rate of 0.05, a later analysis linked some 18,000 TCR beta sequences to specific HLA alleles. V-gene and J-gene trimming of TCR beta chains was associated with a missense DCLRE1C variant in a later genetic analysis, and the association was replicated in an independent cohort. It was suggested by the authors that the approach could potentially be generalized to other disease states and immunological phenotypes. Some 15 rarely observed V segments, including chromosome 9 orphons, were excluded from the earlier analysis of just under 600 of the donors because counts were too low. Most CMV-associated TCR beta chains appeared to be HLA-restricted in a later analysis, and the HLA associations seemed to be driven largely by CMV exposure. A cluster of highly shared sequence variants was judged likely to be a technical artifact of the sequencing pipeline. In a later analysis, TCR association rates were found to vary across HLA loci, with the most associated TCRs seen for DRB1 alleles and the fewest for HLA-C alleles.

The cohort consisted of 600 to 700 healthy bone marrow donors. At the time of sampling, all cohort members were nominally healthy, though unrecorded immune exposures were likely present. The donor was CMV seronegative and belonged to the group of more than 300 seronegative cohort members. A peripheral blood sample was provided by each donor, and peripheral blood mononuclear cells were used for TCR beta sequencing. Genomic DNA extraction from the blood cell samples was performed with the Qiagen DNeasy Blood Extraction Kit. Including the terminal cysteine and phenylalanine, the CDR3 comprises 14 residues. The CDR3 DNA has 42 bases and is translated from base 1. CDR1 and CDR2, looked up from the germline V gene, are WSHSY and SAAADI. V has 5 bases trimmed and J has 3 bases trimmed; junction bases matching no gene number 3. The library relied on the immunoSEQ multiplex PCR assay. The multiplex PCR relied on a mix of 60 forward primers for TCR Vbeta segments and 13 reverse primers for TCR Jbeta segments. A multiplex PCR assay on genomic DNA amplified the CDR3 region of rearranged TCR beta genes. On the Illumina HiSeq System, the amplified TCR beta libraries were sequenced as 87-base-pair reads. In the paper's pipeline: A later analysis counted tens of millions of unique TCR beta chains across the 550 to 750 repertoires, and roughly 11 million of these chains were shared by at least two donors. Raw reads were error-corrected and collapsed into unique sequences with a nearest-neighbor algorithm that merged closely related sequences to remove PCR and sequencing errors. To assign V, D and J gene segments, CDR3 sequences were aligned to IMGT reference sequences. For a sequence to be retained, at least a six-nucleotide match to both a V gene segment and a J gene segment was required. A rearrangement was called productive if the CDR3 had no stop codons and remained in frame with V and J, and every other rearrangement was called non-productive. CDR3 was defined by IMGT convention, running from the second conserved V-encoded cysteine to the conserved J-encoded phenylalanine. Sequences without an unambiguous match to a single V gene segment were excluded from the earlier analysis of several hundred of the donors. In an earlier analysis of some 590 of the donors, V segments were called functional above 56.7% productive rearrangements and were called segregating when the between-donor standard deviation exceeded 5%. A statistical classification framework was built for diagnosing cytomegalovirus status from the catalog of TCR beta chain sequences. In a later analysis, V and J genes were assigned by comparing TCR nucleotide sequences against IMGT/GENE-DB human TR gene sequences. A later analysis assigned CDR3 sequences and most-parsimonious VDJ recombination scenarios with the TCRdist pipeline. A later analysis defined each TCR beta chain by its CDR3 amino acid sequence plus V-gene family, and excluded reads lacking a unique V-gene family. To address suspected cross-contamination and a sequencing artifact, a later analysis removed over 500 highly shared, low-generation-probability nucleotide sequences. In a later analysis, a clonal expansion index was calculated for each public chain from normalized within-repertoire ranks of inferred template counts. Generation probabilities in a later analysis came from a VDJ recombination model fitted to out-of-frame rearrangements, and those results were checked against IGoR. Hypergeometric tests were used in a later analysis to score TCR-TCR, TCR-HLA and TCR-CMV co-occurrence, with a repertoire-size bias correction applied to the TCR pairs. In a later analysis, false discovery rates were estimated by permuting HLA or CMV assignments 20 times. In a later analysis, co-occurring TCRs were grouped using DBSCAN, and TCRdist sequence similarity was added for clustering within HLA-allele-positive subsets. Repertoires with fewer than 30,000 or more than 120,000 public chains were left out of co-occurrence clustering, as were five repertoires with anomalous nucleotide sharing. Here the immuneACCESS table is served through TCRdb, limited to in-frame sequences with V and J called. Missing clones are a known gap in these copies; in checked studies unresolved V genes cover under half, and the rest lacks a known reason. V, J and clone size reflect that table, while D and trimming were determined from the DNA. This sample comprises roughly 220,000 clones, roughly 80% of them detected only once. The top ten clones comprise roughly 1.5% of the sample.

Only a few counts were recorded for this clone. Its antigen has not been determined. Base qualities are not at hand, and no much larger clone is one base apart. The sample consisted of PBMCs. This sequence uses TRBV10-2 and TRBJ2-1; 8 junctional bases match TRBD1. This receptor was identified in a man aged 50 to 60 in good health and CMV-seronegative. The CDR3 region: CASSTDRGYNEQFF. The bases are TGCGCCAGCAGTACCGACAGGGGCTACAATGAGCAGTTCTTC.